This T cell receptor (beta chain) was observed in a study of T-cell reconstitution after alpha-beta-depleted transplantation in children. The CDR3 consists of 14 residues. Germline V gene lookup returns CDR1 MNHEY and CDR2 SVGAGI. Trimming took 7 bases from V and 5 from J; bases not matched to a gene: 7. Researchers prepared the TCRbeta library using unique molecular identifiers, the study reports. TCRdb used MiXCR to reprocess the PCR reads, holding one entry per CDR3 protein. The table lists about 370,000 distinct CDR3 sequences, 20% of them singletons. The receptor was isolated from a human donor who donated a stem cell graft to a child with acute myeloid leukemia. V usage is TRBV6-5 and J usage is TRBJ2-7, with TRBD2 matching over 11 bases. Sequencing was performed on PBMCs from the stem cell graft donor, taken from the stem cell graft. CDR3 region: CASTLLAGAHEQYF. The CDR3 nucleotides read TGTGCCAGCACCTTACTAGCGGGAGCCCACGAGCAGTACTTC.